A single sample gave rise to the 18 T cell receptor beta chains below, sequenced in a study of blood T cell repertoires in COVID-19. Some clones are missing from TCRdb's copy, which holds only in-frame ones; the method was immunoSEQ multiplex PCR. This sample has 330,000 or so clones; roughly 90% occur once, and the top ten carry 18%. The sequenced sample consisted of PBMCs or T cells enriched from blood (not recorded which). These receptors all stem from a woman aged 30 to 39 who had recovered from COVID-19.

This chain links TRBV5-1 with TRBJ2-5; D unclear. The CDR3 length is 12 residues. Looked up from germline, CDR1 is SGHRS and CDR2 is YFSETQ. V lost 0 bases and J 5 bases, leaving 5 bases between the germline ends. As DNA, the CDR3 is TGCGCCAGCAGCTTGGACAGCGAGACCCAGTACTTC. This translates into CASSLDSETQYF.

The gene calls are TRBV28 and TRBJ2-7; 7 nucleotides agree with TRBD2. The trim removed 5 bases at V and 1 base at J, leaving 11 bases unmatched. The CDR3 contains 16 residues. The V gene's germline CDR1 is MDHEN and CDR2 SYDVKM. Written as DNA, the CDR3 is TGTGCCAGCAGTCTGAGGGTACTAGCGCGTTCCTACGAGCAGTACTTC. This sequence encodes CASSLRVLARSYEQYF.

The J gene is TRBJ1-5, the V gene TRBV7-2, with no clear D. The CDR3 sequence is 13 residues long. CDR1 SGHTA and CDR2 FQGNSA come from the germline V gene. Trimming cost V 6 bases and J 4 bases, with 10 bases left between them. DNA for the CDR3: TGTGCCAGCAGTGTTAGAGAGAATCAGCCCCAGCATTTT. Translation gives CASSVRENQPQHF. Drawing the rest from reference TRBV7-2 and TRBJ1-5, the complete variable domain is GAGVSQSPSNKVTEKGKDVELRCDPISGHTALYWYRQSLGQGLEFLIYFQGNSAPDKSGLPSDRFSAERTGGSVSTLTIQRTQQEDSAVYLCASSVRENQPQHFGDGTRLSIL.

This clone is a singleton in its sample. V usage is TRBV5-1 and J usage is TRBJ2-7; D possibly corresponds to TRBD1 (6 bases). Germline V gene lookup returns CDR1 SGHRS and CDR2 YFSETQ. Trimming removed 0 bases at V and 1 base at J, with 11 bases between. CDR3 length: 15 residues. The CDR3: CASSLGGGLSYEQYF. CDR3 DNA: TGCGCCAGCAGCTTGGGAGGGGGATTATCCTACGAGCAGTACTTC.

The V and J genes are TRBV7-9 and TRBJ2-5; no clear D gene. V was clipped by 6 bases and J by 0 bases, with 8 bases between them. The CDR3 extends over 13 amino acids. Germline V gene data show CDR1 as SEHNR and CDR2 as FQNEAQ (reference sequence). CDR3 sequence: CASRANNQETQYF. The CDR3 nucleotides read TGTGCCAGCAGGGCCAACAACCAAGAGACCCAGTACTTC.

The V and J genes are TRBV11-2 and TRBJ1-2, with 7 positions matching TRBD1. Trimming at V came to 5 bases and at J to 3 bases, leaving 9 bases not matched to a gene. The CDR3 is made up of 15 amino acids. Germline V gives CDR1 SGHAT, CDR2 FQNNGV. The CDR3 is CASSPGGTRDYGYTF. The CDR3 nucleotides read TGTGCCAGCAGCCCAGGGGGGACAAGGGACTATGGCTACACCTTC.

The chain links TRBV6-2 or TRBV6-3 to TRBJ1-6; D remains ambiguous. Germline loops: CDR1 MNHEY, CDR2 SVGEGT. Trimming removed 6 bases at V and 8 bases at J, with 11 bases between. CDR3 length equals 13 residues. The CDR3 coding sequence is TGTGCCAGCAGCGCGTTTGATGATTCACCCCTCCACTTT. Translated: CASSAFDDSPLHF.

The CDR3 nucleotides are TGTGCCAGCAGTCAACAATCGGGACTGGGTTCACCCCTCCACTTT. The encoded protein is CASSQQSGLGSPLHF. The gene calls are TRBV6-1 and TRBJ1-6, with D possibly being TRBD1 (5 bases). Between the trimmed V and J ends, which lost 5 bases and 9 bases, there was a span of 17 bases. Germline loops: CDR1 MNHNS, CDR2 SASEGT. This CDR3 contains 15 residues.

The chain joins TRBV3-1 (or the pseudogene TRBV3-2) to TRBJ2-3; 8 bases agree with TRBD2. CDR3 length: 16 residues. The germline gives CDR1 LGHDT, CDR2 YNNKEL (reference sequence). The J segment lost 4 bases and the V segment lost 4 bases, leaving 10 bases of the junction unmatched. The CDR3 nucleotides read TGTGCCAGCAGCCCACTAGGACTAGCAATACCAGATACGCAGTATTTT. It translates to CASSPLGLAIPDTQYF.

The chain links TRBV2 to TRBJ2-7; a weak D match, TRBD2 (6 bases). Germline V gene sequence: CDR1 SNHLY, CDR2 FYNNEI. This CDR3 has 15 residues. Trimming pared 2 bases from V and 0 bases from J, leaving 11 bases between. The CDR3: CASSERDGSSYEQYF. CDR3 in DNA: TGTGCCAGCAGTGAACGGGACGGGAGCTCCTACGAGCAGTACTTC.

The chain couples TRBV28 to TRBJ1-5; 9 bases line up with TRBD1. The CDR3 is 14 residues long. The germline V gene encodes CDR1 MDHEN and CDR2 SYDVKM. Unmatched junction bases numbered 4, after V lost 5 bases and J lost 5 bases. The CDR3 is CASSPGQGDQPQHF. DNA of the CDR3: TGTGCCAGCAGTCCGGGACAGGGCGATCAGCCCCAGCATTTT.

This CDR3 reads CASSLRTGRAYNNEQFF. The CDR3 coding sequence is TGTGCCAGCAGCCTAAGGACTGGGCGGGCTTACAACAATGAGCAGTTCTTC. V usage is TRBV14 and J usage is TRBJ2-1; maybe TRBD2 (5 bases). Germline CDR1 is SGHDN and CDR2 is FVKESK. V was pared by 4 bases and J by 5 bases, with 21 bases between. There are 17 residues in the CDR3. The whole variable domain, filled in from reference TRBV14 and TRBJ2-1, reads EAGVTQFPSHSVIEKGQTVTLRCDPISGHDNLYWYRRVMGKEIKFLLHFVKESKQDESGMPNNRFLAERTGGTYSTLKVQPAELEDSGVYFCASSLRTGRAYNNEQFFGPGTRLTVL.

This rearrangement joins TRBV4-3 to TRBJ1-4, with D possibly being TRBD1 (6 bases). Germline V lookup: CDR1 LGHNA, CDR2 YSLEER. The germline V and J ends were trimmed by 0 bases and 6 bases, with 14 bases remaining between them. The CDR3 totals 16 residues. The CDR3 reads CASSQDRGEGYEKLFF. Written as DNA, the CDR3 is TGCGCCAGCAGCCAAGATAGGGGGGAGGGGTATGAAAAACTGTTTTTT.

This clone was seen once. The chain employs TRBV3-1 (or the pseudogene TRBV3-2) and TRBJ2-7; TRBD1 matches 7 bases. The V gene end was trimmed by 4 bases and the J gene end by 1 base; junction bases not matched to a gene: 1. This CDR3 has 13 amino acids. The germline gives CDR1 LGHDT, CDR2 YNNKEL (reference sequence). CDR3 protein: CASSRDSSYEQYF. The CDR3 DNA sequence: TGTGCCAGCAGCCGGGACAGTTCCTACGAGCAGTACTTC.

The chain uses TRBV5-6 and TRBJ2-7; 8 bases fit TRBD2. This CDR3 region has 14 residues. The germline CDR1 and CDR2 sequences are SGHDT and YYEEEE. V shed 2 bases and J 0 bases; nucleotides not matched to a gene: 1. CDR3 residues: CASSFSGSSYEQYF. In DNA, the CDR3 is TGTGCCAGCAGCTTCAGCGGGAGCTCCTACGAGCAGTACTTC.

The CDR3 spells CASTSPTGNQPQHF. CDR3 nucleotide sequence: TGTGCCAGCACGTCCCCGACAGGGAATCAGCCCCAGCATTTT. The genes are TRBV28 and TRBJ1-5; 7 bases line up with TRBD1. Trimming removed 7 bases from V and 4 bases from J; junction bases left unmatched: 7. CDR1 and CDR2 from the germline V gene are MDHEN and SYDVKM. There are 14 residues in the CDR3.

The chain is built from TRBV4-1 and TRBJ2-4; 9 bases map to TRBD1. The length of the CDR3 is 14 residues. After removal of 1 base from V and 12 bases from J, the junction contained 7 bases not matched to a gene. Per germline, CDR1 MGHRA and CDR2 YSYEKL. The CDR3: CASSQADRGVAQYF. The DNA for the CDR3 is TGCGCCAGCAGCCAAGCAGACAGGGGGGTAGCTCAGTACTTC.

CDR3 loop: CASSSGSFTDTQYF. The CDR3, as DNA: TGTGCCAGTAGTTCAGGCTCCTTCACAGATACGCAGTATTTT. V gene TRBV19 combines with J gene TRBJ2-3; D call uncertain. CDR1 LNHDA and CDR2 SQIVND come from the germline V gene (reference sequence). The CDR3 loop spans 14 amino acids. V was shortened by 5 bases and J by 2 bases, with 11 bases between the two germline ends.